The clone carrying this T cell receptor (beta chain) was counted only a few times. What it recognizes is unknown. These data come from a study of T cell repertoires in cytomegalovirus infection. Study-wide results and caveats: CMV-specific TCR beta clonotypes restricted by HLA-C were the ones dominating the ex vivo response.

Deletions cut 1 base from V and 4 bases from J, with 14 bases between. The length of the CDR3 is 15 residues. Germline CDR1 SGHNT, CDR2 YYREEE (reference sequence). TCRdb recomputed calls from the reads with MiXCR, one row per CDR3 protein. Of 310,000 or so distinct CDR3 sequences listed, more than 20% are singletons. This receptor was taken from a human donor in good health (CMV status not recorded). Some clones in this sample may be carry-over from other donors' samples. The chain uses TRBV5-4 and TRBJ2-5; TRBD2 might be the D (5 bases). The sequenced sample was cultured PBMCs, obtained from culture after CMV antigen stimulation. CDR3 protein: CASSLKAPRGETQYF. The CDR3 coding sequence is TGTGCCAGCAGCTTGAAGGCTCCACGGGGAGAGACCCAGTACTTC.